There are many counts of the clone carrying this TCR beta chain. The TCRbeta library incorporated unique molecular identifiers. TCRdb independently ran MiXCR on the PCR reads; one entry per CDR3 protein. The sample consists of about 360,000 distinct CDR3 sequences, 10% to 15% of them appearing once. This entry is derived from a study of T-cell reconstitution after alpha-beta-depleted transplantation in children. The sequenced sample was PBMCs, obtained from the stem cell graft. This clonotype originated in a human donor who donated a stem cell graft to a child with Fanconi anemia.

The CDR3 loop reads CASSFGQGNHEQFF. The CDR3 nucleotides read TGTGCCAGCAGTTTCGGCCAGGGGAACCATGAGCAGTTCTTC. The rearrangement links TRBV27 to TRBJ2-1; TRBD1 might be the D (6 bases). The CDR3 contains 14 residues. V lost 3 bases and J 8 bases, leaving 14 bases between the germline ends. Germline values: CDR1 MNHEY, CDR2 SMNVEV (reference sequence).